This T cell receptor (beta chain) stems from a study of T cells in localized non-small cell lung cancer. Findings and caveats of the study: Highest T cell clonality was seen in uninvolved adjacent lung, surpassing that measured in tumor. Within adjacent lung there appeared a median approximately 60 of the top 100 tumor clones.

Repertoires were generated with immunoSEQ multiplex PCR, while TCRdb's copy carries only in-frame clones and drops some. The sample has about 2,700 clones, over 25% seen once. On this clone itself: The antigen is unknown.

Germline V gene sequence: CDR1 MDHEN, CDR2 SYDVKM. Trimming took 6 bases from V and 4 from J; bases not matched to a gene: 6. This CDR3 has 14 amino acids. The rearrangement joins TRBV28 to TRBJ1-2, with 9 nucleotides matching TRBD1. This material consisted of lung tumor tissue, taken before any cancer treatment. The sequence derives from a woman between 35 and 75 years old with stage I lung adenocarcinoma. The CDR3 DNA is TGTGCCAGCAGCCGCCGGGACAGGGCCTATGGCTACACCTTC. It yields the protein CASSRRDRAYGYTF.